Below, 8 T cell receptor beta chains from the same sample are listed, as sequenced in a study of cytomegalovirus exposure and HLA in healthy donors (dated by TCRdb to the late 2010s). The library relied on the immunoSEQ multiplex PCR assay. A mixture of 60 forward primers for TCR Vbeta segments and 13 reverse primers for TCR Jbeta segments was used in the multiplex PCR. TCRdb took over this immuneACCESS table, retaining in-frame rearrangements with V and J assigned. Such tables are incomplete; in checked studies, under half of the missing clones stem from an unresolved V gene, and the remainder is unexplained. For this sample there are some 200,000 clones; 60% to 80% appear just once. The biggest ten clones account for around 1.7% of the sample. The sample was PBMCs. The source of these receptors is a man between 18 and 29 years old in good health and CMV-seronegative.

V gene TRBV7-2 combines with J gene TRBJ2-5; 10 nucleotides align to TRBD2. The junction had 6 bases not matched to a gene; V was cut back by 5 bases and J by 3 bases. From germline, CDR1 is SGHTA and CDR2 FQGNSA. This CDR3 has 15 amino acids. In DNA form, the CDR3 reads TGTGCCAGCAGCGCGACTAGCGGGTCTAAAGAGACCCAGTACTTC. Its translation is CASSATSGSKETQYF.

The gene calls are TRBV5-6 and TRBJ1-1; 10 bases align to TRBD1. Germline V gives CDR1 SGHDT, CDR2 YYEEEE. The CDR3 loop spans 12 amino acids. With V trimmed by 4 bases and J by 10 bases, 4 bases remained unmatched. The CDR3 bases are TGTGCCAGCAGCGGATGGACAGGGGGAGCTTTCTTT. Its translation: CASSGWTGGAFF.

This chain links TRBV28 with TRBJ1-5; unclear D gene. The germline gives CDR1 MDHEN, CDR2 SYDVKM. The V and J ends lost 1 base and 4 bases respectively, with 8 bases between them. The CDR3 totals 14 residues. DNA of the CDR3: TGTGCCAGCAGTTTATCCCCACAAAATCAGCCCCAGCATTTT. Encoded protein: CASSLSPQNQPQHF.

The chain recombines TRBV7-3 with TRBJ1-1; no clear D gene. This CDR3 region has 14 residues. Germline V lookup: CDR1 SGHTA, CDR2 FQGTGA. V was trimmed by 2 bases and J by 4 bases, leaving 11 bases between them. In nucleotides, the CDR3 is TGTGCCAGCAGCTTATTCAGTTCCAGCACTGAAGCTTTCTTT. It is translated as CASSLFSSSTEAFF.

This sequence joins TRBV18 and TRBJ2-2; 7 bases fit TRBD1. There are 15 residues in the CDR3. J gave up 1 base and V 5 bases, and 4 bases lay outside the gene matches. Germline V gene data show CDR1 as KGHSH and CDR2 as LQKENI. CDR3 sequence: CASSSGQMNTGELFF. CDR3 DNA: TGTGCCAGCTCATCGGGACAGATGAACACCGGGGAGCTGTTTTTT.

A single count supports this clone. The rearrangement uses TRBV19 and TRBJ2-1; a weak D match, TRBD2 (7 bases). Trimming took off 4 bases at V and 4 bases at J, with 17 bases between the two ends. This CDR3 comprises 16 residues. Per germline, CDR1 LNHDA and CDR2 SQIVND (reference sequence). The CDR3 here is CASSTEQGGSYNEQFF. CDR3 nucleotides: TGTGCCAGTAGTACGGAACAGGGAGGGTCATACAATGAGCAGTTCTTC.

CDR3 DNA sequence: TGTGCTAGTGGTTTGGCTTCGGGCAGGGATGATCGACGGTCCTACGAGCAGTACTTC. Its protein is CASGLASGRDDRRSYEQYF. The chain joins TRBV12-5 to TRBJ2-7; D is possibly TRBD1 (5 bases). Germline V gene data show CDR1 as LGHNT and CDR2 as FRNRAP. Trimming removed 1 base from V and 1 base from J, with 23 bases in between. The CDR3 has 19 amino acids.

The chain links TRBV5-5 to TRBJ1-1; 8 bases map to TRBD1. Germline V lookup: CDR1 SGHKS, CDR2 YYEKEE (reference sequence). The ends lost 4 bases at V and 5 bases at J; junction bases unmatched: 7. The CDR3 runs to 14 residues. The CDR3 region has the DNA TGTGCCAGCAGCCAGGGACAGGCGGAAACTGAAGCTTTCTTT. Its translation: CASSQGQAETEAFF.